Following are 27 T cell receptor delta chains from one sample sequenced in a study of gamma-delta chains in newborns, infants, children. TCRdb re-called the reads with CATT. The sample records a few thousand delta-chain clones, under 4% being singletons. The sample taken for sequencing was blood. The source of these receptors is a child who was a newborn, infant or young child, either healthy, febrile or measles-vaccinated (not recorded which).

This clone is medium-sized (0.01 to 0.1%) within its sample. Possible read error: a much larger clone is one base away. The sample holds other DNA sequences that translate to the same CDR3. The chain uses TRDV2 and TRDJ2, with 8 bases matching TRDD3. CDR1 is GEAIGNYY, CDR2 EKD, per germline. V gave up 2 bases and J gave up 4 bases; unmatched junction bases: 2. The CDR3 loop spans 14 amino acids. CDR3: CACDRGIWTAQLFF. The DNA of the CDR3 is TGTGCCTGTGACAGGGGGATATGGACAGCACAACTCTTCTTT.

A word on this clone: This DNA translates differently at residue 4 from the TCRdb protein, which is that of a much larger clone; a read error is likely, and the protein shown is the DNA's own translation. V and J are TRDV3 and TRDJ2; 12 nucleotides line up with TRDD3. There are 15 residues in the CDR3. J lost 8 bases, V lost 4 bases, and 11 bases had no gene match. The germline gives CDR1 TVYSNPD, CDR2 GDNSRS (reference sequence). CDR3: CACLPTGGYTAQLFF. In DNA, the CDR3 is TGTGCCTGCCTGCCTACTGGGGGATACACGGCACAACTCTTCTTT. The full variable domain, its missing parts supplied by reference TRDV3 and TRDJ2, is CDKVTQSSPDQTVASGSEVVLLCTYDTVYSNPDLFWYRIRPDYSFQFVFYGDNSRSEGADFTQGRFSVKHILTQKAFHLVISPVRTEDSATYYCACLPTGGYTAQLFFGKGTQLIVEP.

To note about this clone: It differs at one base from a far larger clone, so likely a read error. This specimen includes other DNA sequences encoding the same CDR3. The chain combines TRDV2 with TRDJ2; maybe TRDD3 (5 bases). This CDR3 has 14 amino acids. The germline V gene has CDR1 GEAIGNYY and CDR2 EKD. CDR3 in DNA: TGTGCCTGTGACAACGGGGGGTTGACAGCTCAACTCTTCTTT. This translates into CACDNGGLTAQLFF.

The sample holds a few counts of this clone. This DNA's translation differs at residue 3 from TCRdb's protein, which comes from a much larger clone; a read error is likely, and the protein shown is translated from the DNA. Other DNA sequences in the sample encode the same CDR3. The gene calls are TRDV2 and TRDJ3, with 9 positions matching TRDD3. The CDR3 length is 18 residues. Per germline, CDR1 GEAIGNYY and CDR2 EKD. The CDR3 sequence: CARDTWGISSWDTRQMFF. CDR3 nucleotides: TGTGCCCGTGACACCTGGGGGATTAGCTCCTGGGACACCCGACAGATGTTTTTC.

On this clone: TCRdb's listed protein matches a much larger clone and diverges from this DNA's translation at residue 11, likely through a read error; the protein shown comes from the DNA. The chain employs TRDV2 and TRDJ2; D is possibly TRDD3 (6 bases). Germline V lookup: CDR1 GEAIGNYY, CDR2 EKD. The CDR3 spans 14 residues. This CDR3 reads CACDRGIWTAKLFF. CDR3 in DNA: TGTGCCTGTGACAGAGGGATATGGACAGCAAAACTCTTCTTT.

This clone occurred a few times. The translation of this DNA and the TCRdb protein of a much larger clone differ at residue 6, probably owing to a read error; the protein shown here is translated from the DNA. The J gene is TRDJ1, the V gene TRDV1; tentative D call: TRDD3 (6 bases). The CDR3 sequence is 20 residues long. Germline values: CDR1 TSWWSYY, CDR2 QGS. Trimming cost V 5 bases and J 0 bases, with 28 bases left between them. The CDR3: CALGNRPPFDGGIYTDKLIF. CDR3 bases: TGTGCTCTTGGGAACCGTCCTCCCTTCGACGGGGGAATTTACACCGATAAACTCATCTTT.

Within the sample, this clone is medium-sized. A junction end diverges from the germline sequence, so it may reflect a read error. The sample carries other DNA sequences with the same CDR3. The CDR3 spells CACDSTGAYDSWDTRQMFF. The CDR3 nucleotides are TGTGCCTGTGACAGTACTGGGGCCTACGACTCCTGGGACACCCGGCAGATGTTTTTC. The chain has TRDV2 and TRDJ3, with 7 positions matching TRDD3. This CDR3 contains 19 residues. Germline-derived CDR1 and CDR2 are GEAIGNYY and EKD.

As concerns this clone: With only one base between it and a far larger clone, this is likely a read error. Different DNA sequences within this sample yield the same CDR3. This rearrangement joins TRDV2 to TRDJ3; 9 bases match TRDD3. This CDR3 region has 18 residues. V was clipped by 0 bases and J by 4 bases; unmatched bases: 6. Germline lookup yields CDR1 GEAIGNYY and CDR2 EKD. Here the CDR3 DNA reads TGTGCCTGTGACACCGTACTGGGGGACTCATGGGACACCCGACAGATGTTTTTC. Its translation is CACDTVLGDSWDTRQMFF.

This clone was recorded many times. A much larger clone is a single base away; this may be a read error. Other DNA sequences of this sample code for an identical CDR3. The CDR3 DNA sequence: TGCGCCTGTGACACCTGGGGATACTCCTGGGACACCCGACAGATGTTTTTC. This codes for CACDTWGYSWDTRQMFF. This sequence joins TRDV2 and TRDJ3; 7 bases map to TRDD3. CDR1 and CDR2 (germline): GEAIGNYY, EKD. The CDR3 length is 17 residues.

Of note for this clone: A junction end diverges from the germline sequence, so it may reflect a read error. The genes are TRDV3 and TRDJ3, with D perhaps matching TRDD3 (5 bases). Germline V lookup: CDR1 TVYSNPD, CDR2 GDNSRS (reference sequence). CDR3 length equals 17 residues. In DNA form, the CDR3 reads TGTGCCTTTAGACGCCTGGGAAGCTCCTGGTACACCCGACAGATGTTTTTC. Encoded protein: CAFRRLGSSWYTRQMFF.

For this clone: TCRdb's protein, taken from a much larger clone, differs from this DNA's translation at residue 5, likely owing to a read error; the protein displayed comes from the DNA. V gene TRDV1 combines with J gene TRDJ2, with 10 bases fitting TRDD3. The CDR3 is made up of 17 amino acids. The J segment lost 8 bases and the V segment lost 4 bases, leaving 13 bases of the junction unmatched. The germline gives CDR1 TSWWSYY, CDR2 QGS. CDR3 nucleotides: TGTGCTCTTGGGGGACCCAAGGGGGGGATACGATATGCACAACTCTTCTTT. It yields the protein CALGGPKGGIRYAQLFF.

This clone was observed a few times. The mismatch at residue 10 between this DNA's translation and the TCRdb protein of a much larger clone likely reflects a read error; the protein shown is translated from the DNA. V is TRDV2 and J is TRDJ3; 11 nucleotides line up with TRDD3. The ends lost 3 bases at V and 0 bases at J; junction bases unmatched: 6. CDR3 size: 19 residues. Germline CDR1 reads GEAIGNYY; CDR2 reads EKD. Here the CDR3 reads CACDPVLGDISWDTRQMFF. The CDR3 DNA follows: TGTGCCTGTGACCCAGTACTGGGGGATATCTCCTGGGACACCCGACAGATGTTTTTC.

In this sample, this clone turned up a few times. The junction and the germline gene differ at one end; a read error may be behind it. The chain uses TRDV3 and TRDJ1; the D is unclear. In germline, CDR1 is TVYSNPD, CDR2 GDNSRS (reference sequence). CDR3 length: 13 amino acids. CDR3 amino acids: CAERTTYTDELIF. CDR3 nucleotide sequence: TGTGCCGAAAGGACTACGTACACCGATGAACTCATCTTT.

This clone was detected many times. A far larger clone is off by one base, so a read error is likely. This sequence joins TRDV2 and TRDJ3; TRDD3 matches at 9 bases. Germline lookup yields CDR1 GEAIGNYY and CDR2 EKD. The CDR3 is 15 amino acids. The CDR3 loop is CARDWGTWDTRQMFF. Written as DNA, the CDR3 is TGTGCCCGTGACTGGGGGACCTGGGACACCCGACAGATGTTTTTC.

Worth noting for this clone: TCRdb's listed protein matches a much larger clone and diverges from this DNA's translation at residue 3, likely through a read error; the protein shown comes from the DNA. V gene TRDV2 combines with J gene TRDJ3, with 9 bases aligning to TRDD3. CDR1 is GEAIGNYY, CDR2 EKD, per germline. CDR3 length: 17 amino acids. CDR3 residues: CAYDTGGSSWDTRQMFF. In nucleotides, the CDR3 is TGTGCCTATGACACTGGGGGAAGCTCCTGGGACACCCGACAGATGTTTTTC.

This clone was observed a handful of times. A single base separates this from a much larger clone, so it may be a read error. The genes are TRDV2 and TRDJ3, with TRDD3 as a possible D gene (6 bases). CDR3 length equals 19 residues. Germline assignment: CDR1 GEAIGNYY and CDR2 EKD. V was trimmed by 3 bases and J by 0 bases, leaving 17 bases between them. CDR3 in DNA: TGTGCCTGTGACTGGGGGGTAAGTAACAGCTCCTGGGACACCCGACAGATGTTTTTC. Residues: CACDWGVSNSSWDTRQMFF.

Only a few counts were recorded for this clone. A far larger clone is only one base removed, so a read error is likely. The same CDR3 is also encoded by other DNA sequences in this sample. V gene TRDV3 combines with J gene TRDJ2; 10 bases map to TRDD3. The CDR3 runs 17 residues. The V gene end was trimmed by 5 bases and the J gene end by 2 bases; junction bases not matched to a gene: 14. Germline V lookup: CDR1 TVYSNPD, CDR2 GDNSRS (reference sequence). CDR3 bases: TGTGCCAAAAAGGGTACTGGGGGATCCCCCTTGACAGCACAACTCTTCTTT. Encoded protein: CAKKGTGGSPLTAQLFF. The full variable domain, with the rest looked up from reference TRDV3 and TRDJ2, is CDKVTQSSPDQTVASGSEVVLLCTYDTVYSNPDLFWYRIRPDYSFQFVFYGDNSRSEGADFTQGRFSVKHILTQKAFHLVISPVRTEDSATYYCAKKGTGGSPLTAQLFFGKGTQLIVEP.

On this clone itself: TCRdb shows a much larger clone's protein in place of this DNA's translation, and the two differ at residue 4, likely through a read error; the protein shown is translated from the DNA. The J gene is TRDJ2, the V gene TRDV2; 9 bases are a match to TRDD3. The CDR3 is 16 amino acids. The V gene's germline CDR1 is GEAIGNYY and CDR2 EKD. V shed 5 bases, J shed 0 bases, and the junction held 6 bases outside the gene matches. CDR3 in amino acids: CACGLLGEALTAQLFF. The CDR3 bases are TGTGCCTGTGGCTTACTGGGGGAGGCTTTGACAGCACAACTCTTCTTT.

This clone has only a few counts. This clone may be a read error of a much larger clone one base away. CDR3 amino acids: CACDPLLVEDTMFF. The CDR3 DNA follows: TGTGCCTGTGACCCACTCTTGGTGGAGGATACCATGTTTTTC. The chain combines TRDV2 with TRDJ3; a weak D match, TRDD3 (6 bases). Germline V gene sequence: CDR1 GEAIGNYY, CDR2 EKD. V lost 3 bases and J 19 bases, leaving 21 bases between the germline ends. This CDR3 contains 14 residues.

This clone was seen more than once but under ten times. Since a much larger clone is just one base distant, this may be a read error. V and J are TRDV2 and TRDJ3, with TRDD3 identical over 9 bases. The germline V gene has CDR1 GEAIGNYY and CDR2 EKD. The CDR3 length is 17 residues. CDR3 sequence (DNA): TGTGCCTGTGACAACTGGGGGAGCTCCTGGGGCACCCGACAGATGTTTTTC. This codes for CACDNWGSSWGTRQMFF.

This clone was recorded a few times. The gene calls are TRDV2 and TRDJ3; 13 nucleotides agree with TRDD3. Per the germline V gene, CDR1 is GEAIGNYY and CDR2 is EKD. The CDR3 has 18 residues. The junction had 5 bases not matched to a gene; V was cut back by 2 bases and J by 5 bases. Here the CDR3 DNA reads TGTGCCTGTGACAATACTGGGGGATACGCGAGGGACACCCGACAGATGTTTTTC. Translated, it gives CACDNTGGYARDTRQMFF.

Judged by abundance, this clone is medium-sized. Given a much more abundant clone one base away, this may be a read error. The chain recombines TRDV2 with TRDJ1, with 10 bases matching TRDD3. Per germline, CDR1 GEAIGNYY and CDR2 EKD. V trimming: 5 bases; J trimming: 6 bases; junction bases outside the gene matches: 2. The CDR3 totals 12 residues. In nucleotides, the CDR3 is TGTGCCTGTGGCACTGGGGGATATAAACTCATCTTT. This sequence encodes CACGTGGYKLIF.

This clone has only a few counts. A single base separates this from a much larger clone, so it may be a read error. The chain recombines TRDV2 with TRDJ3; 12 bases map to TRDD3. Germline V gives CDR1 GEAIGNYY, CDR2 EKD. This CDR3 comprises 18 residues. The V segment lost 4 bases and the J segment 0 bases; nucleotides outside the gene matches: 3. The CDR3 loop is CACDAGGYGSWDTRQMFF. DNA of the CDR3: TGTGCCTGTGATGCTGGGGGATACGGCTCCTGGGACACCCGACAGATGTTTTTC.

In its sample, this clone was seen a few times. A far larger clone differs by one base, so this is likely a read error. The rearrangement joins TRDV2 to TRDJ1, with 12 bases fitting TRDD3. The CDR3 is 19 residues long. The germline CDR1 and CDR2 sequences are GEAIGNYY and EKD. As DNA, the CDR3 is TGTGCCTGTGACACCGATTCTACTGGGGGATACTCCTACACCGATAACCTCATCTTT. Translated: CACDTDSTGGYSYTDNLIF.

As regards this clone: A single base is all that separates this from a far larger clone, so a read error is likely. The rearrangement joins TRDV2 to TRDJ3; unclear D gene. The V gene lost 3 bases and the J gene lost 2 bases, with 7 bases spanning the gap. Looked up from germline, CDR1 is GEAIGNYY and CDR2 is EKD. This CDR3 contains 15 residues. The CDR3 loop reads CACDWETWDTRQMFF. DNA of the CDR3: TGTGCCTGTGACTGGGAGACCTGGGACACCCGACAGATGTTTTTC.

This clone was observed a few times. The mismatch at residue 4 between this DNA's translation and the TCRdb protein of a much larger clone likely reflects a read error; the protein shown is translated from the DNA. The rearrangement uses TRDV2 and TRDJ2; 9 positions agree with TRDD3. The length of the CDR3 is 20 residues. Germline loops: CDR1 GEAIGNYY, CDR2 EKD. Trimming cost V 5 bases and J 3 bases; bases outside gene matches: 21. CDR3 nucleotides: TGTGCCTGTGGCGCCATGATACGACGGGGGGGGATACAGCTGACAGCACAACTCTTCTTT. Protein sequence: CACGAMIRRGGIQLTAQLFF.

This clone occurred a few times. TCRdb pairs this DNA with a much larger clone's protein that differs at residue 12, likely a read error; the protein shown was translated from the DNA. The V gene is TRDV3, the J gene TRDJ2; 8 bases align to TRDD3. Germline CDR1 reads TVYSNPD; CDR2 reads GDNSRS (reference sequence). The CDR3 runs to 18 residues. V was pared by 4 bases and J by 4 bases, with 20 bases of the junction left unmatched. CDR3 DNA sequence: TGTGCCTCTTCCCGGCCTGGGAACTGGGGGTATTCGACAGCACAACTCTTCTTT. Protein sequence: CASSRPGNWGYSTAQLFF. The whole variable domain, filled in from reference TRDV3 and TRDJ2, reads CDKVTQSSPDQTVASGSEVVLLCTYDTVYSNPDLFWYRIRPDYSFQFVFYGDNSRSEGADFTQGRFSVKHILTQKAFHLVISPVRTEDSATYYCASSRPGNWGYSTAQLFFGKGTQLIVEP.